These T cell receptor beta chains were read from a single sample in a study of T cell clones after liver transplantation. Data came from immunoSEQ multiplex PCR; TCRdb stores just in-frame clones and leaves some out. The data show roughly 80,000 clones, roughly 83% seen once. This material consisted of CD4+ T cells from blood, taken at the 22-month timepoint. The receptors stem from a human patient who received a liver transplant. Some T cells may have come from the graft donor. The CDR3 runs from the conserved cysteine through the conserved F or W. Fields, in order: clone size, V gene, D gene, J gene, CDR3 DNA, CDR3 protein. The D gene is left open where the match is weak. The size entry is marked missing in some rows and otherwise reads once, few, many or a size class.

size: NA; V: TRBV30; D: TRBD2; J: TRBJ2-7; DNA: TGTGCCTGGAGTGTCTTTTCGGGACTAGCGGGGGACTACGAGCAGTACTTC; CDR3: CAWSVFSGLAGDYEQYF
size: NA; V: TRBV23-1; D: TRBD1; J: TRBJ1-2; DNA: TGCGCCAGCGGCCTCCCCCGAGACAGGGGGCCAAATGGCTACACCTTC; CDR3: CASGLPRDRGPNGYTF
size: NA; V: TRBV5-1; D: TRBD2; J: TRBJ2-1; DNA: TGCGCCAGCAGCTTCGGTAGCGGGAGACGTCAGGAACAGTTCTTC; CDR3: CASSFGSGRRQEQFF
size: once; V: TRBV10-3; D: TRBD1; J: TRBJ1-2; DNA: TGTGCCATCAGTGGGGACAGCTATGGCTACACCTTC; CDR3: CAISGDSYGYTF
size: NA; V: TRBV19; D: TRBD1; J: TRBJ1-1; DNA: TGTGCCATTCAAAGACAGGGCGGGCTGAACACTGAAGCTTTCTTT; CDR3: CAIQRQGGLNTEAFF
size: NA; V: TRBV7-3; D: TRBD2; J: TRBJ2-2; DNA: TGTGCCAGCAGCCCACGGGGCGGGAGGAACACCGGGGAGCTGTTTTTT; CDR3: CASSPRGGRNTGELFF
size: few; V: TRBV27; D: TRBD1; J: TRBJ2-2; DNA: TGTGCCAGCAGTTTCAGGGGGACCGGGGAGCTGTTTTTT; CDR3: CASSFRGTGELFF
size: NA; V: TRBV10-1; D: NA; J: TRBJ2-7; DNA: TGCGCCAGCAGTGAATCGGCTGGGACACCAAGCTCCTACGAGCAGTACTTC; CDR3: CASSESAGTPSSYEQYF
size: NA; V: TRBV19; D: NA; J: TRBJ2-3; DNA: TGTGCCAGTAGTATCAACGCGGGAGATACGCAGTATTTT; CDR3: CASSINAGDTQYF
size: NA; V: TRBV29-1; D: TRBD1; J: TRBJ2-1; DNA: TGCAGCGTTGAAGATCATGCGCAGGGGGTCGCCTACAATGAGCAGTTCTTC; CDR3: CSVEDHAQGVAYNEQFF
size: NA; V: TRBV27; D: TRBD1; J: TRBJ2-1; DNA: TGTGCCAGCAGTTGGACAGGGGGCTCCTACAATGAGCAGTTCTTC; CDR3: CASSWTGGSYNEQFF
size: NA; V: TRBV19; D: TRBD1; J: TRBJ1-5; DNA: TGTGCCAGTAGGAAGGTTGATCAGGGACAGGGGACTCAGCCCCAGCATTTT; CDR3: CASRKVDQGQGTQPQHF
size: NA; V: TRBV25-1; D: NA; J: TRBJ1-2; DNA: TGTGCCAGCAGTGTCTATACAAAACTGGGAAAGACCTATGGCTACACCTTC; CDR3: CASSVYTKLGKTYGYTF
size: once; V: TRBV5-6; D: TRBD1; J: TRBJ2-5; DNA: TGTGCCAGCAGCTTGCCCGACAGGGTCTGGGAGACCCAGTACTTC; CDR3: CASSLPDRVWETQYF
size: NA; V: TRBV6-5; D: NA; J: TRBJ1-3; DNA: TGTGCCAGCAGTGGGGGGTACTCTGGAAACACCATATATTTT; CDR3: CASSGGYSGNTIYF
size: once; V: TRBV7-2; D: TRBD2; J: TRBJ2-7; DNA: TGTGCCAGCAGCTTTCGAGAGGCTAGCGGAACCTCCTACGAGCAGTACTTC; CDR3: CASSFREASGTSYEQYF
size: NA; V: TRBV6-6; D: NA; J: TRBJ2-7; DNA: TGTGCCAGCAAGCCGAGTGTTTTGCTGGACGAGCAGTACTTC; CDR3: CASKPSVLLDEQYF
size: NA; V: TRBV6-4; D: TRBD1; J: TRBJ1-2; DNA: TGTGCCAGCAGTGGTGGAGGGGGCTTTGGCTACACCTTC; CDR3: CASSGGGGFGYTF
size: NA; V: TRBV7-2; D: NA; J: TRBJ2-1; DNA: TGTGCCAGCAGCTTAAACTATCAAGTCAATGAGCAGTTCTTC; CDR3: CASSLNYQVNEQFF
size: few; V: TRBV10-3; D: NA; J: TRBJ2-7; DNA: TGTGCCAGCACCGGGTCCTCCTACGAGCAGTACTTC; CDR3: CASTGSSYEQYF
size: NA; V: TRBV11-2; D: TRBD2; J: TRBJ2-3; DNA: TGTGCCAGCAGACCGGGACTAGCGGGAGGAGATACGCAGTATTTT; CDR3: CASRPGLAGGDTQYF
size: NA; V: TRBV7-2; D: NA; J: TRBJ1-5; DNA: TGTGCCAGCAGCTTAGTGGGAAGGGGTGAACAGCCCCAGCATTTT; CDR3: CASSLVGRGEQPQHF